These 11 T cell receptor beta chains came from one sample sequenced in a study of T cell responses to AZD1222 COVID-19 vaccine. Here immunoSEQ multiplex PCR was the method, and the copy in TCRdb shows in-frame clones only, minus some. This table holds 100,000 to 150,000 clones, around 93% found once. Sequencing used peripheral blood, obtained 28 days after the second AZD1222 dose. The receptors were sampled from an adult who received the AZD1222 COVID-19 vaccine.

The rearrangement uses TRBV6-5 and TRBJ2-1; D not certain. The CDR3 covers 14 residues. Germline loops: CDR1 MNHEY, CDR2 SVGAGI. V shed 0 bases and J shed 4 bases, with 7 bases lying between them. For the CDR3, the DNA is TGTGCCAGCAGTTACTCTGGGCAGTACAATGAGCAGTTCTTC. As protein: CASSYSGQYNEQFF.

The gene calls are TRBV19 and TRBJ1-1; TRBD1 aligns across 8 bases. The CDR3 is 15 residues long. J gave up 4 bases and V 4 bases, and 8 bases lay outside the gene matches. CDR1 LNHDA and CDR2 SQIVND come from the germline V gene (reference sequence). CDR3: CASSTSQGGGTEAFF. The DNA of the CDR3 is TGTGCCAGTAGTACCTCACAGGGGGGAGGCACTGAAGCTTTCTTT.

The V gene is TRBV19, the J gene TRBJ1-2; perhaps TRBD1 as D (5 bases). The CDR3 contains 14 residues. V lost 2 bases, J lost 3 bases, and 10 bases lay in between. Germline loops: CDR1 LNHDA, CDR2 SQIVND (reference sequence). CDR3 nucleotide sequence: TGTGCCAGTAGTATACCCCAGGGCTACTATGGCTACACCTTC. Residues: CASSIPQGYYGYTF.

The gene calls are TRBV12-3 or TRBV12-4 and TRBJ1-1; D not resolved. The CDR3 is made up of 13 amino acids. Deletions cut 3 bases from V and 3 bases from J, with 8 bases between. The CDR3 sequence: CASSFWVDTEAFF. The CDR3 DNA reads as TGTGCCAGCAGTTTTTGGGTGGACACTGAAGCTTTCTTT.

The CDR3 spells CASSRIQGAGGEKLFF. CDR3 DNA: TGTGCCAGTAGTAGAATACAGGGGGCAGGTGGTGAAAAACTGTTTTTT. J is TRBJ1-4 and V is TRBV19; 9 bases agree with TRBD1. From germline, CDR1 is LNHDA and CDR2 SQIVND (reference sequence). This CDR3 comprises 16 residues. The V gene end was trimmed by 4 bases and the J gene end by 7 bases; junction bases not matched to a gene: 10.

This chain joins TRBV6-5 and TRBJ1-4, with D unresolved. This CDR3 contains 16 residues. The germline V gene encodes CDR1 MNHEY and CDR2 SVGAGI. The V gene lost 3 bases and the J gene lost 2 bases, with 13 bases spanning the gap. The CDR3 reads CASSYEFGVTNEKLFF. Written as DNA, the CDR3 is TGTGCCAGCAGTTATGAGTTTGGGGTGACTAATGAAAAACTGTTTTTT.

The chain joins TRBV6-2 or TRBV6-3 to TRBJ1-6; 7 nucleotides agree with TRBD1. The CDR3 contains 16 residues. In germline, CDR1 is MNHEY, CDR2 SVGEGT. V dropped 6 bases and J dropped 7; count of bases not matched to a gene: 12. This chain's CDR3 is CASSSNFGTANSPLHF. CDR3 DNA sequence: TGTGCCAGCAGCAGCAATTTCGGGACAGCCAATTCACCCCTCCACTTT.

The CDR3 region has the DNA TGTGCCAGCTCACCTCGTTCTCGACAGGGAGAAGAGACCCAGTACTTC. It translates to CASSPRSRQGEETQYF. The gene calls are TRBV18 and TRBJ2-5; 7 nucleotides match TRBD1. Germline V gene data show CDR1 as KGHSH and CDR2 as LQKENI. CDR3 size: 16 residues. J lost 3 bases, V lost 3 bases, and 10 bases had no gene match.

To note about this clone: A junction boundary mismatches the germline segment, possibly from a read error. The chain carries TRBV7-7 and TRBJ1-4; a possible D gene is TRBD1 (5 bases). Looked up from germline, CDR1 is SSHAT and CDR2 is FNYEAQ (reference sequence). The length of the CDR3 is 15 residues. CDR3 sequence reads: CASSPTGRVNEKLFF. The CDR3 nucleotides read TGTGCTAGCAGCCCAACGGGGCGGGTTAATGAAAAACTGTTTTTT.

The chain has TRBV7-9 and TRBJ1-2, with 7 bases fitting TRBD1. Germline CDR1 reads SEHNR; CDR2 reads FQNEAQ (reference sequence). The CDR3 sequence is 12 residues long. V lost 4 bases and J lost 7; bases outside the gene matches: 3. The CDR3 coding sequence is TGTGCCAGCAGCTCCAGGGGGGGTGGCTACACCTTC. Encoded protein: CASSSRGGGYTF.

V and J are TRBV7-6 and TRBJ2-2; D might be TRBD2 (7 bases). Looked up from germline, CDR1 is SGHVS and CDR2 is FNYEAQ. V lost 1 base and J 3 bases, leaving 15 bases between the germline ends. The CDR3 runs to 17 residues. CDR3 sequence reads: CASSLEIRGAYTGELFF. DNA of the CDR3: TGTGCCAGCAGCTTAGAAATTCGGGGGGCGTACACCGGGGAGCTGTTTTTT.